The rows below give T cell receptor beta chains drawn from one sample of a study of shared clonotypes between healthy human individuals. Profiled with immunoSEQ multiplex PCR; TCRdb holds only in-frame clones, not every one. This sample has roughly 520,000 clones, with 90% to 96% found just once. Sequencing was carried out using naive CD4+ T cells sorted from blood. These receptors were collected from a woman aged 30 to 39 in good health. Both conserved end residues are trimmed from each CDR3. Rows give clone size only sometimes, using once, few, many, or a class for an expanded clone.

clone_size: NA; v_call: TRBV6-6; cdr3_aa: ASRTTSLAEQY
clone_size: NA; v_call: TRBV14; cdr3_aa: ASSQVRTLRGSYEQY
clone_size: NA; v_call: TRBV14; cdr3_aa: ASSQSRNTEAF
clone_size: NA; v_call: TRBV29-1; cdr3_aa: SGGLAGMETQY
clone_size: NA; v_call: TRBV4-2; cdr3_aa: ASSLGVTGLSGLAGYTGELF
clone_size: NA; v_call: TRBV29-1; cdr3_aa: SAHRGVGLRNEQF
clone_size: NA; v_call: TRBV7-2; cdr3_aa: ASRQTVTNEKLF
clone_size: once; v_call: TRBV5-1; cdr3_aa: ASSFGSQGTEAF
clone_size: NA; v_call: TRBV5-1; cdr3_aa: ASRDYRGGGGELF
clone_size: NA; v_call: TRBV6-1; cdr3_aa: ASSEVGTGNWYGYT
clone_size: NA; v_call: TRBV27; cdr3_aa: ASSTGGAPYEQY
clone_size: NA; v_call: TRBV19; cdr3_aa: ASSTPREMDTQY
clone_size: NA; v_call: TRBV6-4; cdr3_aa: ASSDSRIPRTHEQY
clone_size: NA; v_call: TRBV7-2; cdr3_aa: ASSFRGGDEQY
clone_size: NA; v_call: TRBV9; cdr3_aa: ASSVGGDNTGELF
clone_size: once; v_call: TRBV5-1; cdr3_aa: ASSLASSVTQY
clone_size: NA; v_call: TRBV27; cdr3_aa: ASRSTGGSTGNTIY
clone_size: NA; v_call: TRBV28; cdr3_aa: ASSLLGREPDTQY
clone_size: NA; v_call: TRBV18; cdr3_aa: ASSPGRQETQY
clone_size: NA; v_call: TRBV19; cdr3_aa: ASTSPGQGYMSEKLF
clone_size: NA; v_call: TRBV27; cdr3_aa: ASRTPGIGQTTYEQY
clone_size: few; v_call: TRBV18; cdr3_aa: ASSGTGADTEAF
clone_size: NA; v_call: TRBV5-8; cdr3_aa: ASRLVGSSYEQY
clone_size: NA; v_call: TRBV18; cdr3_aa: ASSPQYGGSDTQY
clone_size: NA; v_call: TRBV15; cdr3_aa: ATSREAAPSPTDTQY
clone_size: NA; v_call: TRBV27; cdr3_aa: ASSLGVGSDTGELF
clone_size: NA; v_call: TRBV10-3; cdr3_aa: ASGPAGAGGELF
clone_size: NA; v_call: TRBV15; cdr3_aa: ATSRVPNYGYT
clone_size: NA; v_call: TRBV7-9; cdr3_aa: ASSLRTSGPYNEQF
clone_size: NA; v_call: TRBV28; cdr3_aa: ASSLPAGVNGANVLT
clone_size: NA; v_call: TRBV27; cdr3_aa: ASSPDRGSVYGYT
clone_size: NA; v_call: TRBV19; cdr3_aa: ASSPTGGQIYEQY
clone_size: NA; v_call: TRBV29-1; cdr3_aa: SFTGLSYEQY
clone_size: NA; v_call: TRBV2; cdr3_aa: ASSEASGYSYEQY
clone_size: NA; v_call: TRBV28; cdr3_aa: ASSMTGTSGSSEQY
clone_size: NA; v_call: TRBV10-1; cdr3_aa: ASSWTSGNTGELF
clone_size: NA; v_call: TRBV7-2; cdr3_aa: ASSLMGLEQF
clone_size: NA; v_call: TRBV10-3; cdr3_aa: AISGGYEQY
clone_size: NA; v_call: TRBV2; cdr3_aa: ASYRQGNTEAF
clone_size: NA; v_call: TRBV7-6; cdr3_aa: ASSQRLGAASYEQY
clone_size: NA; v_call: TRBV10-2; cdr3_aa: ASSERPSGSSDQAYEQY
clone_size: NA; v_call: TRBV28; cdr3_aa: ASSLDHSWGYT
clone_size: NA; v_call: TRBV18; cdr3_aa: ASSPGIIETF
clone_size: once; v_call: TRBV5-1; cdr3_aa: ASSLDQLPGVLTGELF
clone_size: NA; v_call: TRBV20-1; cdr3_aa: SARDQYEQY
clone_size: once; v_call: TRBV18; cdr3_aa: ASSSTGDSNTEAF
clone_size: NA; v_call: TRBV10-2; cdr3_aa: ASSESGVGAGVYGYT
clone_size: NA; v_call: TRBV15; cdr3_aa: ATSRGTDRAYEQY
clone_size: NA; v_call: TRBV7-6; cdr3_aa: ASSLGTTDTQY
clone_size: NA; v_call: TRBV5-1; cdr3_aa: ASSFHGTSNYEQY
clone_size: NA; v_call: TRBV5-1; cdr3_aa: ASSLAGDTQY
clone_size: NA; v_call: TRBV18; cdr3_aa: ASSPPYYPQSTLAKNIQY
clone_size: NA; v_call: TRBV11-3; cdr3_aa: ASTSGQGTGELF
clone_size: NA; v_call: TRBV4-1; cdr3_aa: ASSQAQGGPLGNTIY
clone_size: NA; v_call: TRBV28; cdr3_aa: ARRLLCCEQY